The source of this TCR beta chain is a study of patients with pleural tuberculosis. The CDR3 sequence is 15 residues long. V was clipped by 3 bases and J by 2 bases, with 11 bases between them. TCRdb re-analysed the reads in MiXCR, keeping a single row per CDR3 protein. The sample has 29,000 or so distinct CDR3 sequences, over 15% seen once. This clonotype was seen at least ten times. Sequenced input: peripheral blood. This receptor was taken from a human donor with pleural tuberculosis. The genes are TRBV12-3 or TRBV12-4 and TRBJ1-3; D call uncertain. The DNA for the CDR3 is TGTGCCAGCAGTTTGAATCGGGGAGCTGGAAACACCATATATTTT. This gives the protein CASSLNRGAGNTIYF.